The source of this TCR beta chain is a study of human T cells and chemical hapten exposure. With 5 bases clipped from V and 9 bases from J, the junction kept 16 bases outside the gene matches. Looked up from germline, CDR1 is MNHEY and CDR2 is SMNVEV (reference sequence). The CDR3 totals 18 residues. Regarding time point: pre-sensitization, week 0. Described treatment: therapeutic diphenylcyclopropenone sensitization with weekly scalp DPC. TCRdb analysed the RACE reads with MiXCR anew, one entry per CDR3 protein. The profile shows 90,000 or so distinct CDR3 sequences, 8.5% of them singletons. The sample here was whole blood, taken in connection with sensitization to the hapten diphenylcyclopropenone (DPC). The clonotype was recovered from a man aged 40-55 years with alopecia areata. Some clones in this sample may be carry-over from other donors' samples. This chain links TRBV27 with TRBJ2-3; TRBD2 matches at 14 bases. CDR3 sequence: CASSPPSGGLAGVGTQYF. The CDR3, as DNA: TGTGCCAGCAGTCCCCCCTCCGGGGGACTAGCGGGAGTAGGCACGCAGTATTTT.